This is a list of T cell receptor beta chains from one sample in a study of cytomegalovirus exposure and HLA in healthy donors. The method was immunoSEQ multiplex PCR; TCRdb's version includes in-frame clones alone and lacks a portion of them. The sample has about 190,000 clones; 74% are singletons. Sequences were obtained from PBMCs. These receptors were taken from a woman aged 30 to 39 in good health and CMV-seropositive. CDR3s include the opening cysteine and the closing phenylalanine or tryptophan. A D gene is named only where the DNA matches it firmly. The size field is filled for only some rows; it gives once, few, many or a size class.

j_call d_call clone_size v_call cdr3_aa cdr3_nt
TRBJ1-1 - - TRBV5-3 CARSFPPTEAFF TGTGCCAGAAGCTTCCCTCCCACTGAAGCTTTCTTT
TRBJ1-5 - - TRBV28 CASSLIGGYGNQPQHF TGTGCCAGCAGTTTAATCGGGGGGTATGGCAATCAGCCCCAGCATTTT
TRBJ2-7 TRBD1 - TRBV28 CASTPSGIEDRGQREQYF TGTGCCAGCACCCCCTCAGGAATAGAGGACAGGGGGCAGCGCGAGCAGTACTTC
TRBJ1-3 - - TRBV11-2 CASSLSTRGNTIYF TGTGCCAGCAGCTTAAGCACCCGTGGAAACACCATATATTTT
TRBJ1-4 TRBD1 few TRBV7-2 CASSPRAGGPLFF TGTGCCAGCAGCCCGAGGGCAGGGGGCCCTCTGTTTTTT
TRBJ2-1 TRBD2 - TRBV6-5 CATLQREGYNEQFF TGTGCCACCTTACAGCGGGAGGGGTACAATGAGCAGTTCTTC
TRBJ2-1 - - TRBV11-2 CASGSFRGSYNEQFF TGTGCCAGCGGTAGCTTCAGGGGTTCCTACAATGAGCAGTTCTTC
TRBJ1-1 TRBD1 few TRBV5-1 CASSLTGAVTEAFF TGCGCCAGCAGCTTGACAGGGGCCGTCACTGAAGCTTTCTTT
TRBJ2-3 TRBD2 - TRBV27 CASRRIGTSGADTQYF TGTGCCAGCAGACGCATCGGGACTAGCGGTGCAGATACGCAGTATTTT
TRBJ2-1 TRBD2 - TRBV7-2 CASSLRMASGDVEQFF TGTGCCAGCAGCTTACGGATGGCTAGCGGGGATGTGGAGCAGTTCTTC
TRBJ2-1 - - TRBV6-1 CASSVNGASYNEQFF TGTGCCAGCAGTGTAAACGGAGCCTCCTACAATGAGCAGTTCTTC
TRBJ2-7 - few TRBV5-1 CASSFLANTYEQYF TGCGCCAGCAGCTTCCTAGCGAATACCTACGAGCAGTACTTC
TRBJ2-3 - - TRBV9 CASSPRSAGSSTDTQYF TGTGCCAGCAGCCCAAGGTCAGCGGGCTCTAGCACAGATACGCAGTATTTT
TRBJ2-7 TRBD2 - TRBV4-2 CASSPEAGGAYEQYF TGTGCCAGCAGCCCAGAAGCGGGAGGGGCCTACGAGCAGTACTTC
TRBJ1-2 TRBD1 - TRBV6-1 CASGTALRANYGYTF TGTGCCTCAGGGACAGCACTCAGAGCTAACTATGGCTACACCTTC
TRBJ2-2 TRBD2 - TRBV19 CASTAGGPGELFF TGTGCCAGTACCGCGGGGGGGCCCGGGGAGCTGTTTTTT
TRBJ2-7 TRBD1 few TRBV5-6 CASSFSGTDYEQYF TGTGCCAGCAGTTTCTCCGGGACAGACTACGAGCAGTACTTC
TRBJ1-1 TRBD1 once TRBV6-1 CASSEVGTVNTEAFF TGTGCCAGCAGTGAAGTCGGGACAGTTAACACTGAAGCTTTTTTT
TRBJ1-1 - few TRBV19 CASSVTVFYEAFF TGTGCCAGTAGTGTTACAGTCTTTTATGAAGCTTTCTTT
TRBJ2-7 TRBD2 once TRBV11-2 CASSDLAGLSSGQYF TGTGCCAGCAGTGATTTAGCGGGACTATCGAGCGGGCAGTACTTC
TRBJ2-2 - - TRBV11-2 CASSLVGGGELFF TGTGCCAGCAGCTTAGTGGGAGGCGGGGAGCTGTTTTTT
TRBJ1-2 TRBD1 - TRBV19 CASSPTQAGGYGYTF TGTGCCAGTAGTCCCACCCAGGCAGGGGGCTATGGCTACACCTTC
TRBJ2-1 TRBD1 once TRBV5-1 CASSSRGQDSSSYNEQFF TGCGCCAGCAGCTCCAGGGGACAGGACTCTAGCTCCTACAATGAGCAGTTCTTC
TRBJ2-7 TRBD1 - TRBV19 CASSLTGENEQYF TGTGCCAGTAGTTTGACAGGGGAGAACGAGCAGTACTTC
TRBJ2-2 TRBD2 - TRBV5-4 CASRAGGTLNTGELFF TGTGCCAGCAGAGCGGGAGGAACTCTTAACACCGGGGAGCTGTTTTTT
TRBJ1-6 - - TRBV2 CASSETVGISPLHF TGTGCCAGCAGTGAAACAGTCGGGATTTCACCCCTCCACTTT
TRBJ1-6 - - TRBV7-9 CASSFDTWYSPLHF TGTGCCAGCAGCTTCGACACTTGGTATTCACCCCTCCACTTT
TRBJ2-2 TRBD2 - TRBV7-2 CASSKRGLAGSNTGELFF TGTGCCAGCAGCAAAAGGGGTCTAGCGGGGTCGAACACCGGGGAGCTGTTTTTT
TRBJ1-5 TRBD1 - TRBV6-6 CASRPRTGHSNQPQHF TGTGCCAGCAGACCCCGGACAGGGCATAGCAATCAGCCCCAGCATTTT
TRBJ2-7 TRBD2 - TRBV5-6 CASSSGLAEYEQYF TGTGCCAGCAGCTCGGGACTAGCGGAATACGAGCAGTACTTC
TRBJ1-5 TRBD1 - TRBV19 CASSIELGTVARGAQHF TGTGCCAGTAGTATAGAGCTCGGGACAGTCGCCAGGGGAGCCCAGCATTTT
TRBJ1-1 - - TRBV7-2 CASSLDARVTTEAFF TGTGCCAGCAGCTTAGATGCCAGGGTAACAACTGAAGCTTTCTTT
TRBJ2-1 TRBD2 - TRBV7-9 CASRPGLAGSYNEQFF TGTGCCAGCAGGCCAGGACTAGCGGGCTCCTACAATGAGCAGTTCTTC
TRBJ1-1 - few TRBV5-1 CASSLEGRLAFF TGCGCCAGCAGCTTGGAAGGGAGGTTGGCTTTCTTT
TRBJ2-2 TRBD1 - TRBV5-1 CASSLGTGAGELFF TGCGCCAGCAGCTTGGGGACAGGGGCCGGGGAGCTGTTTTTT
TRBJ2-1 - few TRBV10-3 CAISRGAENEQFF TGTGCCATCAGCAGGGGAGCTGAAAATGAGCAGTTCTTC
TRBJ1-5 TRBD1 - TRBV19 CASSIIAGQHNQPQHF TGTGCCAGTAGTATCATAGCGGGACAGCACAATCAGCCCCAGCATTTT
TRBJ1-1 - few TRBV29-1 CSARGTLNTEAFF TGCAGCGCTAGAGGTACTTTGAACACTGAAGCTTTCTTT
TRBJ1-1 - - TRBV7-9 CASSPPGGTEAFF TGTGCCAGCAGCCCCCCCGGGGGGACTGAAGCTTTCTTT
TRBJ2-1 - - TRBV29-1 CSGSASASSYNEQFF TGCAGCGGTAGCGCCTCGGCGAGCTCCTACAATGAGCAGTTCTTC
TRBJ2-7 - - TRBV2 CASTTGFGAYEQYF TGTGCCAGCACTACAGGGTTCGGGGCCTACGAGCAGTACTTC
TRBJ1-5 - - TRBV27 CASSFAGGEYQPQHF TGTGCCAGCAGTTTCGCGGGCGGGGAATATCAGCCCCAGCATTTT
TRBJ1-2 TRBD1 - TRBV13 CASSLGDRRTGGYTF TGTGCCAGCAGCTTAGGGGACAGGCGAACAGGCGGCTACACCTTC
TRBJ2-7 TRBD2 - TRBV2 CASRGTNDEQYF TGTGCCAGCAGGGGGACTAACGACGAGCAGTACTTC
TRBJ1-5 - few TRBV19 CASSILRDQPQHF TGTGCCAGTAGTATTCTACGAGATCAGCCCCAGCATTTT